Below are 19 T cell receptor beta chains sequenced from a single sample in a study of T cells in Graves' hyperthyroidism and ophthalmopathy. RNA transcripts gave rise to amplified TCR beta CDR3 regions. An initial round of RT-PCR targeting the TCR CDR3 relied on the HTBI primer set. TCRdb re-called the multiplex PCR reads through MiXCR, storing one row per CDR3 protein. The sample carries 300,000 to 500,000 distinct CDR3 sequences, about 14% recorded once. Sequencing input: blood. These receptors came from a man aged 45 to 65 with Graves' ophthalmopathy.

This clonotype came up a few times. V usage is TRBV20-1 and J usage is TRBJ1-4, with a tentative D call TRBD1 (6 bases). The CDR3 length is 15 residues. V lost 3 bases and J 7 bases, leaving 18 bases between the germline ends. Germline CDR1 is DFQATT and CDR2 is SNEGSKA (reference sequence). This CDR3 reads CSARGHYAGIEKLFF. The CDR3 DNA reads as TGCAGTGCTAGGGGACACTATGCAGGCATTGAAAAACTGTTTTTT.

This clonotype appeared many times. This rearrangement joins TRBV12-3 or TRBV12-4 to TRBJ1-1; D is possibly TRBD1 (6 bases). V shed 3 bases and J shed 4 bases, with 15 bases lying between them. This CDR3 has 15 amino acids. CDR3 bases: TGTGCCAGCAGTTTGGACCCAGGGGTTCGCACTGAAGCTTTCTTT. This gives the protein CASSLDPGVRTEAFF.

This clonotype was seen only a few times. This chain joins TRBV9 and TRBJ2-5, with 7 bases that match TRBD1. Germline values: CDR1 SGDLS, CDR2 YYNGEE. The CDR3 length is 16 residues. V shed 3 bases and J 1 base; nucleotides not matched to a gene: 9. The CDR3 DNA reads TGTGCCAGCAGCGGGGGGACAGCCACCAGCCAAGAGACCCAGTACTTC. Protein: CASSGGTATSQETQYF.

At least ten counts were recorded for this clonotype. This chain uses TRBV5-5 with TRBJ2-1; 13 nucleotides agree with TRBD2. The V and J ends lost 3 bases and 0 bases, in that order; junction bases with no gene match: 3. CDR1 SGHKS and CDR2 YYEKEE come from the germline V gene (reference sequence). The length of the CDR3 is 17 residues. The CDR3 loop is CASSWGLAGSSYNEQFF. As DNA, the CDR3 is TGTGCCAGCAGCTGGGGACTAGCGGGAAGCTCCTACAATGAGCAGTTCTTC.

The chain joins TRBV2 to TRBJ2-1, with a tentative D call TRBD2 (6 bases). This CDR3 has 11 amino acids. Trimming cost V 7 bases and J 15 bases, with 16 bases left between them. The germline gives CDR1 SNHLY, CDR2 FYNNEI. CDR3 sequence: CASTRERAPFF. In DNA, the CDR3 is TGTGCCAGCACCAGGGAGCGGGCCCCGTTCTTC.

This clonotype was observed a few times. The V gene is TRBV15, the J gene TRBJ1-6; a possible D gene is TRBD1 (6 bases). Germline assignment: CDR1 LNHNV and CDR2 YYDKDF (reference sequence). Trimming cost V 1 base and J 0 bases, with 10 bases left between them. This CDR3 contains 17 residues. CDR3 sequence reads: CATSRVTGSSYNSPLHF. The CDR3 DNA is TGTGCCACCAGCAGAGTAACAGGGAGCTCCTATAATTCACCCCTCCACTTT.

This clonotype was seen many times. CDR3 sequence: CASGSPGLADSSTDTQYF. CDR3 DNA sequence: TGTGCTAGTGGTTCTCCCGGACTAGCGGACTCTAGCACAGATACGCAGTATTTT. The chain links TRBV12-5 to TRBJ2-3, with TRBD2 matching over 10 bases. Trimming at V came to 4 bases and at J to 0 bases, leaving 10 bases not matched to a gene. The germline CDR1 and CDR2 sequences are LGHNT and FRNRAP. The CDR3 spans 18 residues.

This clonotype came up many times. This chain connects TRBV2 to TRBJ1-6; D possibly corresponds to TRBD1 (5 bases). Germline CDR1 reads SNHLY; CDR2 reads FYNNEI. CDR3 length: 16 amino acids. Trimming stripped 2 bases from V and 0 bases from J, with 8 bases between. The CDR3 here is CASSEWGSSYNSPLHF. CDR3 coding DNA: TGTGCCAGCAGTGAATGGGGGAGCTCCTATAATTCACCCCTCCACTTT.

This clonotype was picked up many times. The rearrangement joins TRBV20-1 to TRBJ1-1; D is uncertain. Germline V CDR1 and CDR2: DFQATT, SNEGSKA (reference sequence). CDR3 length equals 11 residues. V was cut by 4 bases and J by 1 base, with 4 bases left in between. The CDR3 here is CSANQNTEAFF. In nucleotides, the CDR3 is TGCAGTGCTAATCAGAACACTGAAGCTTTCTTT.

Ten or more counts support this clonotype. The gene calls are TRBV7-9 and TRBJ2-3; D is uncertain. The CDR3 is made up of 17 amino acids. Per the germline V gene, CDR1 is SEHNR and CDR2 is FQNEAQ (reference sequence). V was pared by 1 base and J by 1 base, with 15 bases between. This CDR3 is CASSLGSIVPRTDTQYF. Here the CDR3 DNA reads TGTGCCAGCAGCTTAGGGTCAATCGTCCCACGCACAGATACGCAGTATTTT.

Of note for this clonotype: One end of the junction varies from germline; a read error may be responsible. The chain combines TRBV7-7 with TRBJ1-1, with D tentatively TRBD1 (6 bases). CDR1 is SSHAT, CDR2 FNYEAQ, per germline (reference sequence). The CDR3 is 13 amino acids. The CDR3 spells CASSRWGHREAFF. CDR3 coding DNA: TGTGCTAGCAGCCGATGGGGGCATCGTGAAGCTTTCTTT. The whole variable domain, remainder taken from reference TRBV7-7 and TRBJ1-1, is GAGVSQSPRYKVTKRGQDVTLRCDPISSHATLYWYQQALGQGPEFLTYFNYEAQPDKSGLPSDRFSAERPEGSISTLTIQRTEQRDSAMYRCASSRWGHREAFFGQGTRLTVV.

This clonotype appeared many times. The CDR3: CASSVTPFGQYF. The CDR3 nucleotides read TGTGCCAGCAGCGTAACCCCATTTGGGCAGTACTTC. This chain uses TRBV9 with TRBJ2-7; D remains ambiguous. From germline, CDR1 is SGDLS and CDR2 YYNGEE. The ends were cut back, 1 base at V and 9 bases at J, with 11 bases in the middle. The CDR3 spans 12 residues.

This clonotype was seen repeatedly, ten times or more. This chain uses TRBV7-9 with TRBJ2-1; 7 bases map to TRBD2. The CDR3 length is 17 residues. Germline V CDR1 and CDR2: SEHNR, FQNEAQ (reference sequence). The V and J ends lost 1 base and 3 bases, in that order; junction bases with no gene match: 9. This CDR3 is CASSLGSLAVRYNEQFF. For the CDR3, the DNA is TGTGCCAGCAGCTTAGGGAGCCTAGCGGTACGCTACAATGAGCAGTTCTTC. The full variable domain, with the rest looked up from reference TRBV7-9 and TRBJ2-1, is DTGVSQNPRHKITKRGQNVTFRCDPISEHNRLYWYRQTLGQGPEFLTYFQNEAQLEKSRLLSDRFSAERPKGSFSTLEIQRTEQGDSAMYLCASSLGSLAVRYNEQFFGPGTRLTVL.

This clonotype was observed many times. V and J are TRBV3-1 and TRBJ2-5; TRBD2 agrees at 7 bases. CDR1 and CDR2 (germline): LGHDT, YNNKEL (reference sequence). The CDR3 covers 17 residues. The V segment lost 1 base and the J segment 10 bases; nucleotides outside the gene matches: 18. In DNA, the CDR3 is TGTGCCAGCAGCCAAGTGTCGGCGGGAGTGGCGAGTTTATTCCAGTACTTC. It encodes CASSQVSAGVASLFQYF.

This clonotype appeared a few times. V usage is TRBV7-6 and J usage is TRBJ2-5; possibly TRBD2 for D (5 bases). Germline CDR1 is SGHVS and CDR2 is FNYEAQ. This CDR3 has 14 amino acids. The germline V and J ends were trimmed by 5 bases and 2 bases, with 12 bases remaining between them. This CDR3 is CASSQARTQETQYF. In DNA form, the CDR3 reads TGTGCCAGCAGCCAGGCACGGACTCAAGAGACCCAGTACTTC.

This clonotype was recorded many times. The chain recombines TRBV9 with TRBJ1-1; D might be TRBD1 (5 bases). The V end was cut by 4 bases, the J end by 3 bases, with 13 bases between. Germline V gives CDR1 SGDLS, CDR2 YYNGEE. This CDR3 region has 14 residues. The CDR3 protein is CASSQLGGDTEAFF. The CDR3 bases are TGTGCCAGCAGCCAACTTGGAGGGGACACTGAAGCTTTCTTT. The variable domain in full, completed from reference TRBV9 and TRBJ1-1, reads DSGVTQTPKHLITATGQRVTLRCSPRSGDLSVYWYQQSLDQGLQFLIQYYNGEERAKGNILERFSAQQFPDLHSELNLSSLELGDSALYFCASSQLGGDTEAFFGQGTRLTVV.

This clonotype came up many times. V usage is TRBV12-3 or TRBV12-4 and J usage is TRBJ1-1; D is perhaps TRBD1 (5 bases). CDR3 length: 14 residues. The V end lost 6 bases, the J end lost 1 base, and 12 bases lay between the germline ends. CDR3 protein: CASRSGLPNTEAFF. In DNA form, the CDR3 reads TGTGCCAGCAGATCGGGACTACCGAACACTGAAGCTTTCTTT.

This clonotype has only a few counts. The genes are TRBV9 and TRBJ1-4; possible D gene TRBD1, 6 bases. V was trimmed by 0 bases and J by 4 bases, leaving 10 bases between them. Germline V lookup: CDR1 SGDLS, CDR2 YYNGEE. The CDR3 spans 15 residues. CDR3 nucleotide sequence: TGTGCCAGCAGCGTAGCAACAGGGAATAATGAAAAACTGTTTTTT. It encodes CASSVATGNNEKLFF.

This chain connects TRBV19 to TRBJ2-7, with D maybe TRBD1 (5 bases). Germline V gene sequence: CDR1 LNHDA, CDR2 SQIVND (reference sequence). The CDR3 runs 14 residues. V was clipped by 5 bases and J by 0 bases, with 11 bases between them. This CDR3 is CASSWGVPSYEQYF. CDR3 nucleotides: TGTGCCAGTAGTTGGGGCGTGCCCTCCTACGAGCAGTACTTC.